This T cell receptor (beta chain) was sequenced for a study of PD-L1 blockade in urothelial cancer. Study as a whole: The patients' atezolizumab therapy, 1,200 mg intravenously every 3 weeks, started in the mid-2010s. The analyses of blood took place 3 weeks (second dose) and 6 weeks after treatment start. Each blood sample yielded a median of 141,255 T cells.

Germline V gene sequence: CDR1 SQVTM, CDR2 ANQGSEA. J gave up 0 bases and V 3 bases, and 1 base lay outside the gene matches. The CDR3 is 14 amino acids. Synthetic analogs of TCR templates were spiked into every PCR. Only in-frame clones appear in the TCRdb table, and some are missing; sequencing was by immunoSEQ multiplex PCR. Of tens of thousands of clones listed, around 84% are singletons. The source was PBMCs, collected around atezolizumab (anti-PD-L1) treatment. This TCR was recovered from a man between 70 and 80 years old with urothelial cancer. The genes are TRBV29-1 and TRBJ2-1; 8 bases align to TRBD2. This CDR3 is CSVELAGSYNEQFF. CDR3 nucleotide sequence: TGCAGCGTTGAGCTAGCGGGCTCCTACAATGAGCAGTTCTTC.